This T cell receptor (beta chain) was sequenced for a study of T cell repertoires in cytomegalovirus infection (dated by TCRdb to between 2018 and 2021). The study in broad terms: Because public TCR beta signatures pointed to carriage of CMV infection together with the matching HLA type, the HLA type of each donor mattered for the analysis. Here is what the overall study found, with its caveats: The ex vivo response was dominated by HLA-C-restricted CMV-specific TCR beta clonotypes, and the single most frequent clonotype in two of eight donors was supplied by these HLA-C-restricted clonotypes. Cumulative frequency of public TCR beta family members discriminated carriers of CMV infection plus the relevant HLA type in this cohort and an independent roughly 330-donor cohort.

Trimming at the junction amounts to 5 bases on V and 6 bases on J, and the germline ends lie 8 bases apart. As encoded in the germline V gene (reference sequence), CDR1 is LNHDA while CDR2 is SQIVND. The CDR3 measures 12 amino acids from cysteine to phenylalanine. Only the CDR3 region is kept as DNA, spanning 36 bases read in frame from base 1. The sequencer listed for this sample is Illumina HiSeq 1500. The public sequencing data were trimmed at Q25 with fastp and processed into clonotypes with MiXCR by TCRdb, which kept only in-frame beta chains. Rows are unified per CDR3 protein, each entry keeping the most common DNA and genes. The sample contains around 530,000 distinct CDR3 sequences, 26% of them found a single time. Roughly 13% of the sample is held by the ten biggest clonotypes. In the case of this clonotype: The target of this receptor is not known. Base qualities are not provided; no much larger clone lies one nucleotide away.

The sequenced sample consisted of PBMCs. Recombination linked TRBV19 to TRBJ2-1, with the D gene not confidently named. The TCR sequence derives from a human donor in good health (CMV status not recorded). Some clones in this sample may be carry-over from other donors' samples. The CDR3 protein is CASSYLRNEQFF. In nucleotides, the sequence is TGTGCCAGTAGTTATCTCCGCAATGAGCAGTTCTTC.